The present TCR beta chain was sequenced within a study of T cells expressing NK-cell markers. At the level of the study: Seven donors tested HCMV-seropositive and one tested seronegative among the eight sequenced.

The CDR3 sequence is 16 residues long. The V gene's germline CDR1 is SEHNR and CDR2 FQNEAQ (reference sequence). UMIs accompanied the 5'RACE template switching by which TCR beta cDNA was made. TCRdb reprocessed the 5' RACE reads and reports one entry per CDR3 protein, with no DNA. In total, the table holds about 160,000 distinct CDR3 sequences. The genes are TRBV7-9 and TRBJ1-2. This TCR was sampled from a man between 18 and 69 years old in good health. The sample was blood T cells: a sorted CD56 or NKG2C T cell subset, CD4+ or CD8+ T cells, or bulk PBMC T cells (not recorded which). CDR3 region: CASSPTRAETNYGYTF.